The T cell receptor beta chain under discussion was sequenced for a study of T-cell reconstitution after alpha-beta-depleted transplantation in children. Unique molecular identifiers featured in how the TCRbeta library was prepared. TCRdb re-called the PCR reads through MiXCR, storing one row per CDR3 protein. The repertoire holds fewer than 1 million distinct CDR3 sequences, roughly 15% seen once, with approximately 4.5% in the top ten. The V gene lost 8 bases and the J gene lost 3 bases, with 14 bases spanning the gap. CDR1 and CDR2 (germline): SNHLY, FYNNEI. This CDR3 region has 14 residues. This clonotype showed up just a few times.

This chain connects TRBV2 to TRBJ2-4; D call uncertain. The sequenced sample was PBMCs, mostly from graft donor cells, obtained 360 days after TCRalphabeta/CD19-depleted stem cell transplant. This sequence was found in a male patient younger than 18 who had a stem cell transplant for acute lymphoblastic leukemia, so the T cells may come from the graft donor. The CDR3 sequence is CASLPQTFKNIQYF. Here the CDR3 DNA reads TGTGCCAGCCTCCCCCAGACTTTCAAAAACATTCAGTACTTC.